The subject of this entry is one T cell receptor beta chain. Its antigen specificity is not known. Within one base of it there is no much larger clone, and no base qualities were kept. The immunoSEQ assay, a bias-controlled multiplex PCR using V- and J-specific primers, was used to amplify TCR beta CDR3 regions from genomic DNA. A second PCR step added a proprietary barcode and Illumina adapter sequences to the CDR3 amplicons. CDR3 libraries were sequenced on an Illumina MiSeq instrument. Processing in the source paper ran as follows. Export and quality control were handled in immunoSEQ Analyzer 3.0, while downstream analyses relied on R Bioconductor and Immunarch. Only productive rearrangements within the normalized downsampled data set were used in the calculation of repertoire metrics. In the normalized cohort, a clonotype counted as pathologically expanded if the clonotype was larger than 5 templates. Repertoire diversity was measured with the Inverse Simpson Index. CMV-specificity analyses were carried out on the non-normalized data set to capture all clonotypes. The table comes from immuneACCESS by way of TCRdb, which keeps in-frame sequences with V and J called. Part of the clones is missing from these tables; in studies checked, under half for an unresolved V gene and the rest for unknown reasons. V, J and clone size were drawn from that table, and D and trimming were deduced from the DNA. For this sample there are some 27,000 clones; roughly 85% appear just once. Around 1.8% of the sample is held by the ten biggest clonotypes.

Explained via the paper, the time point label denotes: recipient sample about 28 days before transplant, after cytoreduction. Blood from recipients was drawn about 28 days before transplant and again at days 30, 100 and 180 after transplant. Using Nuclei Lysis Solution, genomic DNA was extracted from unfractionated peripheral blood mononuclear cells that were either fresh or cryopreserved. The CDR3, from cysteine to phenylalanine, totals 14 residues. Here the CDR3 DNA is all that survives: 42 bases in frame from base 1. V trim: 3 bases; J trim: 3 bases; unmatched bases: 1. Taken from the germline V gene, the CDR1 and CDR2 loops are SGHDT and YYEEEE. The entry originates in a study of T cell clonotyping in hematopoietic cell transplantation (dated by TCRdb to the early 2020s). About the investigation overall: Pretransplant samples from recipients were collected after cytoreduction. The study collected 135 blood samples from 35 consecutive transplant recipients and their related donors. Recruitment of patients was conducted between late 2015 and early 2017, and follow-up was continued until late 2020 or death.

General study outcomes and caveats: Recipient TCR diversity fell after transplant, with pathologically expanded clonotypes rising progressively from day 30 to day 180. The sample size was limited, and CD4 and CD8 repertoire contributions could not be separated because cells were not sorted. Just a small fraction of recipient repertoires overlapped with donor repertoires, and more than 95% appeared de novo at the given depth. Inverse Simpson Index values from donors and from recipients before transplant predicted broader TCR repertoire diversity after transplant.

The receptor was isolated from a man between 40 and 49 years old with acute myeloid leukemia. Some clones in this sample may be carry-over from other donors' samples. The sequence links TRBV5-6 to TRBJ1-3; the junction holds 9 bases that match TRBD1. The source material was peripheral blood mononuclear cells, sampled before stem cell transplant. The base sequence is TGTGCCAGCAGCTGGGACAGGGTTGGAAACACCATATATTTT. Its product reads: CASSWDRVGNTIYF.